The 15 T cell receptor beta chains presented below share a single source sample, sequenced in a study of beta chain features in type 1 diabetes. Whole-study results and caveats: Among all four CD4+ subsets, Type 1 diabetes patients had TCRB CDR3s that were moderately but significantly shorter.

Antigens of these TCRs are unknown. The whole isolated RNA underwent reverse transcription, so sequencing captured expressed TCRB transcripts. Sequenced by immunoSEQ multiplex PCR; TCRdb stores in-frame clones only, minus some. The sample records some 250,000 clones, approximately 15% being singletons. The sequenced sample was naive CD4+ T cells from blood. The source of these receptors is a man younger than 40 with type 1 diabetes.

This clone was seen only a few times. CDR3 sequence reads: CASSDDRGSYNEQFF. DNA of the CDR3: TGTGCCAGCAGTGACGACAGGGGGTCATACAATGAGCAGTTCTTC. This chain joins TRBV9 and TRBJ2-1; 9 nucleotides line up with TRBD1. Germline V CDR1 and CDR2: SGDLS, YYNGEE. The CDR3 sequence is 15 residues long. J lost 4 bases, V lost 5 bases, and 7 bases had no gene match.

CDR3 amino acids: CAISDGRGLNNEQFF. The CDR3 nucleotides read TGTGCCATCAGTGATGGAAGAGGGCTTAACAATGAGCAGTTCTTC. The genes are TRBV10-3 and TRBJ2-1; D possibly corresponds to TRBD2 (5 bases). Germline CDR1 reads ENHRY; CDR2 reads SYGVKD. The CDR3 is made up of 15 amino acids. The V end lost 3 bases, the J end lost 5 bases, and 14 bases lay between the germline ends.

The rearrangement uses TRBV4-2 and TRBJ2-1; TRBD1 matches 10 bases. Germline CDR1 is LGHNA and CDR2 is YNFKEQ. This CDR3 region has 16 residues. Trimming at V came to 3 bases and at J to 9 bases, leaving 11 bases not matched to a gene. The CDR3 here is CASSQAMGTGDGEQFF. The CDR3 DNA is TGTGCCAGCAGCCAGGCGATGGGGACAGGGGATGGTGAGCAGTTCTTC.

This clone has more than one count but fewer than ten. The rearrangement joins TRBV10-3 to TRBJ2-2; a weak D match, TRBD2 (6 bases). Trimming took off 6 bases at V and 8 bases at J, with 13 bases between the two ends. The CDR3 contains 13 residues. Germline V gene data show CDR1 as ENHRY and CDR2 as SYGVKD. The CDR3 loop reads CAIRTSGPGELFF. The CDR3 DNA reads TGTGCCATCAGGACTAGTGGTCCGGGGGAGCTGTTTTTT.

This chain uses TRBV7-2 with TRBJ2-1; 9 bases are a match to TRBD1. V lost 5 bases to trimming and J lost 16 bases; unmatched junction nucleotides: 9. The CDR3 is made up of 12 amino acids. The germline gives CDR1 SGHTA, CDR2 FQGNSA. CDR3 residues: CASSLRQGGYFF. CDR3 sequence (DNA): TGTGCCAGCAGCCTTAGACAGGGGGGGTACTTCTTC.

The chain uses TRBV2 and TRBJ1-4; tentatively, D is TRBD1 (6 bases). This CDR3 has 14 amino acids. The germline CDR1 and CDR2 sequences are SNHLY and FYNNEI. Trimming shortened V by 8 bases and J by 2 bases, and 12 bases separated the two germline ends. Here the CDR3 reads CASRPGHTNEKLFF. CDR3 in DNA: TGTGCCAGCCGCCCGGGACATACTAATGAAAAACTGTTTTTT. Based on the CDR3 plus reference TRBV2 and TRBJ1-4, the full variable domain is EPEVTQTPSHQVTQMGQEVILRCVPISNHLYFYWYRQILGQKVEFLVSFYNNEISEKSEIFDDQFSVERPDGSNFTLKIRSTKLEDSAMYFCASRPGHTNEKLFFGSGTQLSVL.

The V and J genes are TRBV6-5 and TRBJ2-7; the D gene is possibly TRBD1 (6 bases). Germline assignment: CDR1 MNHEY and CDR2 SVGAGI. There are 15 residues in the CDR3. The germline V and J ends were trimmed by 2 bases and 0 bases, with 11 bases remaining between them. The CDR3 coding sequence is TGTGCCAGCAGTTACGGCCGGGACACCTCCTACGAGCAGTACTTC. It is translated as CASSYGRDTSYEQYF.

This chain joins TRBV15 and TRBJ2-7; TRBD1 might be the D (5 bases). The CDR3 is 15 amino acids. V was shortened by 0 bases and J by 7 bases, with 16 bases between the two germline ends. The germline V gene has CDR1 LNHNV and CDR2 YYDKDF (reference sequence). The CDR3: CATSRDRQGVREQYF. The CDR3 DNA sequence: TGTGCCACCAGCAGAGATAGGCAGGGCGTGAGGGAGCAGTACTTC. Supplemented by reference TRBV15 and TRBJ2-7, the full variable domain reads DAMVIQNPRYQVTQFGKPVTLSCSQTLNHNVMYWYQQKSSQAPKLLFHYYDKDFNNEADTPDNFQSRRPNTSFCFLDIRSPGLGDTAMYLCATSRDRQGVREQYFGPGTRLTVT.

The CDR3 DNA sequence: TGTGCCACCTGGACCGGGACAGGACAATACTTC. Its translation: CATWTGTGQYF. This chain links TRBV19 with TRBJ2-7; 8 bases align to TRBD1. The CDR3 covers 11 residues. The germline V gene has CDR1 LNHDA and CDR2 SQIVND (reference sequence). With 10 bases clipped from V and 13 bases from J, the junction kept 12 bases outside the gene matches. The full variable domain, with the rest looked up from reference TRBV19 and TRBJ2-7, is DGGITQSPKYLFRKEGQNVTLSCEQNLNHDAMYWYRQDPGQGLRLIYYSQIVNDFQKGDIAEGYSVSREKKESFPLTVTSAQKNPTAFYLCATWTGTGQYFGPGTRLTVT.

The sample holds a few counts of this clone. The chain joins TRBV29-1 to TRBJ1-1, with 8 bases identical to TRBD1. CDR1 is SQVTM and CDR2 is ANQGSEA in the germline V gene. J gave up 3 bases and V 4 bases, and 4 bases lay outside the gene matches. The CDR3 runs to 13 residues. The CDR3: CSVVLTGDTEAFF. The CDR3 bases are TGCAGCGTTGTGTTGACAGGGGACACTGAAGCTTTCTTT.

The chain recombines TRBV5-1 with TRBJ1-2, with 7 bases lining up with TRBD1. The ends lost 1 base at V and 6 bases at J; junction bases unmatched: 9. Germline V CDR1 and CDR2: SGHRS, YFSETQ. This CDR3 spans 15 amino acids. The CDR3 protein is CASSLRIRGTDGYTF. In DNA form, the CDR3 reads TGCGCCAGCAGCTTGCGCATCAGGGGGACGGATGGCTACACCTTC.

The chain couples TRBV5-4 to TRBJ2-5, with D maybe TRBD1 (5 bases). The CDR3 runs 15 residues. The ends were cut back, 4 bases at V and 5 bases at J, with 18 bases in the middle. In germline, CDR1 is SGHNT, CDR2 YYREEE (reference sequence). The CDR3 coding sequence is TGTGCCAGCAGCGATGGGGCAGGGTCGAGGGAGACCCAGTACTTC. Its translation is CASSDGAGSRETQYF.

The chain recombines TRBV30 with TRBJ1-1; possibly TRBD1 for D (6 bases). CDR1 is GTSNPN, CDR2 SVGIG, per germline (reference sequence). Trimming cost V 5 bases and J 5 bases, with 12 bases left between them. The CDR3 has 12 residues. This CDR3 is CAWEKQGTEAFF. CDR3 DNA sequence: TGTGCCTGGGAAAAGCAGGGGACTGAAGCTTTCTTT.

The chain joins TRBV5-1 to TRBJ2-1; 11 nucleotides line up with TRBD2. The J segment lost 6 bases and the V segment lost 4 bases, leaving 9 bases of the junction unmatched. Germline V gene sequence: CDR1 SGHRS, CDR2 YFSETQ. The CDR3 is 16 residues long. In DNA, the CDR3 is TGCGCCAGCAGCCCCCTGACTAGCGGGATCTTCAATGAGCAGTTCTTC. This translates into CASSPLTSGIFNEQFF. Complete variable domain (other parts from reference TRBV5-1 and TRBJ2-1): KAGVTQTPRYLIKTRGQQVTLSCSPISGHRSVSWYQQTPGQGLQFLFEYFSETQRNKGNFPGRFSGRQFSNSRSEMNVSTLELGDSALYLCASSPLTSGIFNEQFFGPGTRLTVL.

The gene calls are TRBV4-2 and TRBJ2-5, with D maybe TRBD2 (5 bases). Trimming left V 2 bases short and J 1 base short, with 8 bases between. The CDR3 loop spans 14 amino acids. CDR1 and CDR2 from the germline V gene are LGHNA and YNFKEQ. CDR3 loop: CASSQPRGQETQYF. In DNA form, the CDR3 reads TGTGCCAGCAGCCAACCCCGGGGCCAAGAGACCCAGTACTTC.